This TCR beta chain was documented in a study of CD8 T cells in ankylosing spondylitis. Findings of the study overall: CD8+ disease-linked clones were present at relatively low frequencies in blood. Significantly higher representation of disease-linked clones was reported for matched ankylosing spondylitis synovial fluid. About 8 highly homologous variants made up a TCR beta motif, and this motif appeared characteristic of ankylosing spondylitis blood.

Generation of TCR beta libraries employed quantitative 5'-RACE incorporating molecular barcodes. TCRdb re-derived calls from the 5' RACE reads in MiXCR, one entry per CDR3 protein. Among around 29,000 distinct CDR3 sequences listed, around 5% were seen once. This clonotype has at least ten counts. The target antigen is unknown. This sequence originates from a female donor with ankylosing spondylitis or in good health (not recorded which). The source material was blood, either unsorted or a sorted T cell fraction (not recorded which).

The CDR3 DNA reads as TGTGCCAGCAGCGCCCCCCTAGGAACTGAAGCTTTCTTT. Its protein is CASSAPLGTEAFF. The genes are TRBV9 and TRBJ1-1; D uncertain. Trimming took 3 bases from V and 5 from J, leaving 11 bases between them. In germline, CDR1 is SGDLS, CDR2 YYNGEE. The CDR3 extends over 13 amino acids.